Below, 26 T cell receptor beta chains from the same sample are listed, as sequenced in a study of cytomegalovirus exposure and HLA in healthy donors. Primers for the PCR totalled 60 Vbeta and 13 Jbeta. Assay: immunoSEQ multiplex PCR; the TCRdb copy retains only in-frame clones and omits some. This sample carries about 200,000 clones, with 0.74% going to the ten biggest clones. The specimen was PBMCs. These receptors were collected from a boy aged 5 to 17 in good health and CMV-seronegative.

The chain has TRBV6-1 and TRBJ1-2, with unresolved D. CDR1 is MNHNS, CDR2 SASEGT, per germline. Trimming shortened V by 5 bases and J by 8 bases, and 18 bases separated the two germline ends. The CDR3 is made up of 14 amino acids. CDR3 sequence: CASSPTGRPGGYTF. In DNA, the CDR3 is TGTGCCAGCAGTCCAACCGGGAGGCCGGGCGGCTACACCTTC.

The V gene is TRBV5-1, the J gene TRBJ2-1, with 10 bases aligning to TRBD2. The V gene's germline CDR1 is SGHRS and CDR2 YFSETQ. The CDR3 totals 15 residues. V lost 6 bases to trimming and J lost 2 bases; unmatched junction nucleotides: 5. The CDR3: CASTQGLATYNEQFF. The CDR3 coding sequence is TGCGCCAGCACCCAGGGACTAGCGACCTACAATGAGCAGTTCTTC. Full variable domain (remainder filled in from reference TRBV5-1 and TRBJ2-1): KAGVTQTPRYLIKTRGQQVTLSCSPISGHRSVSWYQQTPGQGLQFLFEYFSETQRNKGNFPGRFSGRQFSNSRSEMNVSTLELGDSALYLCASTQGLATYNEQFFGPGTRLTVL.

The J gene is TRBJ1-1, the V gene TRBV27, with TRBD1 matching 11 bases. In germline, CDR1 is MNHEY, CDR2 SMNVEV (reference sequence). The CDR3 runs 16 residues. The V segment lost 7 bases and the J segment 0 bases; nucleotides outside the gene matches: 7. In DNA form, the CDR3 reads TGTGCCAGCATCCCCGGGACAGGGGGAATGAACACTGAAGCTTTCTTT. Its protein product is CASIPGTGGMNTEAFF.

The chain couples TRBV5-1 to TRBJ2-1, with TRBD2 identical over 8 bases. Unmatched junction bases numbered 9, after V lost 4 bases and J lost 9 bases. CDR1 SGHRS and CDR2 YFSETQ come from the germline V gene. The CDR3 is 14 residues long. CDR3 DNA sequence: TGCGCCAGCAGCCCGCGAGCGGGGGTACGTGAGCAGTTCTTC. Encoded protein: CASSPRAGVREQFF.

V is TRBV2 and J is TRBJ2-5; possibly TRBD2 for D (7 bases). Germline loops: CDR1 SNHLY, CDR2 FYNNEI. There are 16 residues in the CDR3. Deletions cut 7 bases from V and 4 bases from J, with 22 bases between. The CDR3, as DNA: TGTGCCAGCAACCCGAGGGGGGGCCCGATAGGAGAGACCCAGTACTTC. This codes for CASNPRGGPIGETQYF.

This sequence joins TRBV6-5 and TRBJ1-4; TRBD1 is a possible D gene (6 bases). Deletions cut 6 bases from V and 5 bases from J, with 7 bases between. Germline loops: CDR1 MNHEY, CDR2 SVGAGI. This CDR3 has 12 residues. The CDR3 region has the DNA TGTGCCAGCAGCAGGGGAAATGAAAAACTGTTTTTT. Amino acid sequence: CASSRGNEKLFF.

The J gene is TRBJ1-5, the V gene TRBV19; D perhaps matches TRBD1 (5 bases). The CDR3 contains 17 residues. CDR1 LNHDA and CDR2 SQIVND come from the germline V gene (reference sequence). With 1 base removed from V and 5 bases from J, the gap between germline ends came to 18 bases. CDR3 sequence: CASSIASGGVGDQPQHF. The CDR3 nucleotides are TGTGCCAGTAGTATAGCCAGTGGAGGGGTCGGGGATCAGCCCCAGCATTTT.

The chain combines TRBV11-1 with TRBJ2-6; TRBD1 matches 9 bases. Per germline, CDR1 SGHAT and CDR2 FQDESV (reference sequence). With V trimmed by 5 bases and J by 1 base, 6 bases remained unmatched. CDR3 length equals 17 residues. The CDR3 nucleotides read TGTGCCAGCAGCCCAGGACAGGGGAGGTCTGGGGCCAACGTCCTGACTTTC. Its protein is CASSPGQGRSGANVLTF.

V and J are TRBV6-6 and TRBJ1-6; 8 nucleotides agree with TRBD1. The ends lost 6 bases at V and 3 bases at J; junction bases unmatched: 7. This CDR3 has 16 residues. Germline V gene sequence: CDR1 MNHNY, CDR2 SVGAGI (reference sequence). CDR3 residues: CASRMTGAVYNSPLHF. The DNA of the CDR3 is TGTGCCAGCAGAATGACAGGGGCGGTCTATAATTCACCCCTCCACTTT.

The genes are TRBV9 and TRBJ2-2; the D is unclear. With 4 bases removed from V and 0 bases from J, the gap between germline ends came to 10 bases. The CDR3 extends over 15 amino acids. Germline assignment: CDR1 SGDLS and CDR2 YYNGEE. The CDR3 reads CASSKIDANTGELFF. The CDR3 region has the DNA TGTGCCAGCAGCAAGATAGATGCGAACACCGGGGAGCTGTTTTTT.

The genes are TRBV6-7 and TRBJ1-5; D may be TRBD1 (5 bases). TRBV6-7 is labeled an ORF, and its function is uncertain. The CDR3 has 15 amino acids. V lost 4 bases to trimming and J lost 4 bases, with 14 bases between them. The CDR3 spells CASSCRGEGNQPQHF. The CDR3, as DNA: TGTGCCAGCAGTTGTCGGGGGGAGGGAAATCAGCCCCAGCATTTT.

This chain links TRBV6-5 with TRBJ1-2; TRBD1 aligns across 10 bases. Per the germline V gene, CDR1 is MNHEY and CDR2 is SVGAGI. There are 16 residues in the CDR3. J was trimmed by 1 base and V by 4 bases; bases with no gene match: 6. Written as DNA, the CDR3 is TGTGCCAGCAGTTGGGGGACAGGGGCTGATAACTATGGCTACACCTTC. Its translation is CASSWGTGADNYGYTF.

The chain is built from TRBV21-1 and TRBJ1-3; the table's D call TRBD1 went unverified against the DNA. TRBV21-1 constitutes a pseudogene. This CDR3 is built from 16 residues. The CDR3: CASSTDSNFSGNTIYF. The CDR3, as DNA: TGTGCCAGCAGCACGGACAGCAACTTCTCTGGAAACACCATATATTTT.

A remark on this clone: At one end, the junction sequence differs from germline, possibly due to a read error. This same CDR3 is encoded by further DNA sequences in the sample. This chain joins TRBV7-8 and TRBJ2-5; 8 bases match TRBD2. Per germline, CDR1 SGHVS and CDR2 FQNEAQ. The CDR3 extends over 18 amino acids. This CDR3 is CASSLPPRASGYQETQYF. CDR3 coding DNA: TGCGCCAGCAGCTTACCCCCGAGGGCTAGCGGGTACCAAGAGACCCAGTACTTC.

This chain uses TRBV5-6 with TRBJ1-3; the D gene is possibly TRBD1 (5 bases). The germline CDR1 and CDR2 sequences are SGHDT and YYEEEE. CDR3 length: 14 amino acids. V shed 5 bases and J shed 8 bases, with 17 bases lying between them. CDR3 in DNA: TGTGCCAGCAGTCCCCAAGGGGAGGGACACACCATATATTTT. Protein: CASSPQGEGHTIYF. The full variable domain, rest sourced from reference TRBV5-6 and TRBJ1-3, is DAGVTQSPTHLIKTRGQQVTLRCSPKSGHDTVSWYQQALGQGPQFIFQYYEEEERQRGNFPDRFSGHQFPNYSSELNVNALLLGDSALYLCASSPQGEGHTIYFGEGSWLTVV.

The chain links TRBV4-1 to TRBJ1-5, with 7 positions matching TRBD1. This CDR3 has 15 amino acids. The J segment lost 6 bases and the V segment lost 0 bases, leaving 5 bases of the junction unmatched. Germline values: CDR1 MGHRA, CDR2 YSYEKL. CDR3 region: CASSQDRQGAQPQHF. The CDR3 DNA follows: TGCGCCAGCAGCCAAGATCGACAGGGAGCTCAGCCCCAGCATTTT.

This chain links TRBV15 with TRBJ1-1, with TRBD1 identical over 8 bases. Germline V gene data show CDR1 as LNHNV and CDR2 as YYDKDF (reference sequence). The CDR3 has 15 amino acids. With 5 bases clipped from V and 6 bases from J, the junction kept 11 bases outside the gene matches. CDR3 sequence reads: CATSLWTGNAPEAFF. The CDR3 coding sequence is TGTGCCACCAGCCTTTGGACAGGGAACGCCCCTGAAGCTTTCTTT.

The J gene is TRBJ2-7, the V gene TRBV18, with a possible D match to TRBD2 (6 bases). CDR1 and CDR2 from the germline V gene are KGHSH and LQKENI. V was pared by 3 bases and J by 3 bases, with 12 bases between. The CDR3 length is 14 residues. The CDR3 spells CASSPEGTNYEQYF. The CDR3 DNA sequence: TGTGCCAGCTCACCGGAGGGGACGAACTACGAGCAGTACTTC.

The chain joins TRBV4-2 to TRBJ2-7; D may be TRBD1 (6 bases). The CDR3 is 15 residues long. V was shortened by 4 bases and J by 0 bases, with 13 bases between the two germline ends. Germline loops: CDR1 LGHNA, CDR2 YNFKEQ. The CDR3 nucleotides are TGTGCCAGCAGCCCGTTGTCGGACAGCTCCTACGAGCAGTACTTC. It codes for CASSPLSDSSYEQYF.

The chain employs TRBV2 and TRBJ1-1; 9 bases line up with TRBD1. This CDR3 is built from 14 residues. J was trimmed by 4 bases and V by 6 bases; bases with no gene match: 6. Germline CDR1 SNHLY, CDR2 FYNNEI. In DNA form, the CDR3 reads TGTGCCAGCAGGAGGGTACAGGGGGCCACTGAAGCTTTCTTT. Its translation is CASRRVQGATEAFF.

The CDR3 region is CAWSFGLVGTGELFF. Written as DNA, the CDR3 is TGTGCCTGGAGTTTCGGCCTAGTGGGCACCGGGGAGCTGTTTTTT. The J gene is TRBJ2-2, the V gene TRBV30; D remains ambiguous. The CDR3 has 15 amino acids. V was cut by 2 bases and J by 4 bases, with 14 bases left in between. The germline V gene encodes CDR1 GTSNPN and CDR2 SVGIG (reference sequence).

The rearrangement uses TRBV19 and TRBJ2-1; D possibly corresponds to TRBD2 (7 bases). Deletions cut 3 bases from V and 0 bases from J, with 12 bases between. Germline CDR1 is LNHDA and CDR2 is SQIVND (reference sequence). The CDR3 contains 16 residues. CDR3 bases: TGTGCCAGTAGTATTGTTCGGGGGGCCTCCTACAATGAGCAGTTCTTC. Protein sequence: CASSIVRGASYNEQFF.

DNA of the CDR3: TGTGCCAGCAGCGAACTCCTGGGGCAGGGGTTAGGTGAGCAGTTCTTC. It specifies CASSELLGQGLGEQFF. This chain joins TRBV9 and TRBJ2-1, with D perhaps TRBD1 (6 bases). Trimming cost V 3 bases and J 9 bases, with 22 bases left between them. The CDR3 totals 16 residues. CDR1 and CDR2 (germline): SGDLS, YYNGEE.

The chain combines TRBV30 with TRBJ2-7; 9 positions agree with TRBD2. V lost 3 bases, J lost 0 bases, and 9 bases stayed unmatched. The CDR3 spans 16 residues. Germline V gene data show CDR1 as GTSNPN and CDR2 as SVGIG (reference sequence). CDR3 sequence reads: CAWRGLAGLRSYEQYF. The CDR3 DNA follows: TGTGCCTGGAGGGGGCTAGCGGGGCTGCGCTCCTACGAGCAGTACTTC.

The chain has TRBV5-1 and TRBJ2-7; D is possibly TRBD1 (6 bases). CDR3 length: 15 residues. V gave up 5 bases and J gave up 4 bases, with 19 bases separating them. Germline lookup yields CDR1 SGHRS and CDR2 YFSETQ. CDR3 protein: CASRVGRTAIYEQYF. CDR3 nucleotides: TGCGCCAGCAGGGTTGGCAGGACAGCTATATACGAGCAGTACTTC.

The rearrangement links TRBV7-3 to TRBJ1-1; 10 bases agree with TRBD1. The ends lost 4 bases at V and 4 bases at J; junction bases unmatched: 6. This CDR3 has 15 residues. CDR1 is SGHTA and CDR2 is FQGTGA in the germline V gene. The chain's CDR3 is CASSSGTGVGTEAFF. The CDR3 region has the DNA TGTGCCAGCAGCTCCGGGACAGGGGTTGGCACTGAAGCTTTCTTT.